This T cell receptor beta chain was obtained from a study of graft-versus-host responses after intestinal transplantation. Study-wide context: Transplant recipients had multivisceral, liver-intestinal, or isolated intestinal grafts. Recipients across the board were started on anti-thymocyte globulin induction, then kept on tacrolimus and steroids for approximately three years. Overall study results and limits: Detection of GvH clones occurred in recipient marrow, and some had their first appearance in ileum or blood. With peak circulating GvH clone levels came an association with early post-transplant HvG declines.

Some clones are missing from TCRdb's copy, which holds only in-frame ones; the method was immunoSEQ multiplex PCR. This table has almost 70,000 clones, roughly 92% appearing once. As for this clone: Its antigen remains unknown.

This CDR3 has 14 amino acids. The ends were cut back, 1 base at V and 3 bases at J, with 8 bases in the middle. Per germline, CDR1 LGHNA and CDR2 YNFKEQ. The sample in question was bone marrow, obtained approximately 740 days after intestinal transplantation. The sequence was obtained from a human patient who received an intestinal transplant, so some T cells may come from the graft donor. This chain connects TRBV4-2 to TRBJ2-3; D gene unclear. This chain's CDR3 is CASSQVAGTDTQYF. The CDR3 region has the DNA TGTGCCAGCAGCCAAGTCGCCGGGACAGATACGCAGTATTTT.